This T cell receptor beta chain derives from a study of high-grade serous ovarian cancer treatment subgroups. The study, taken as a whole, reports: TCR relatedness rose with neoantigen level and trended with mutation load. Same-patient tumor repertoires overlapped at roughly 0.1 to 0.79; different patients barely overlapped. These tumor repertoires lack spatial information from bulk sequencing. Only CDR3 was analyzed; CDR1 and CDR2 were not.

Tumor tissue was taken before any definitive surgery or chemotherapy was given. This clone has only a few counts. Its antigen is still unknown. The assay was immunoSEQ multiplex PCR, and TCRdb's table has in-frame clones only and misses some. The sample lists 35,000 to 45,000 clones, approximately 81% occurring once. The germline gives CDR1 SGHKS, CDR2 YYEKEE (reference sequence). CDR3 length: 12 amino acids. V was trimmed by 7 bases and J by 14 bases, leaving 19 bases between them. The chain couples TRBV5-5 to TRBJ2-4; D is undetermined. The receptor was derived from a human donor with high-grade serous ovarian cancer. The specimen was tumor tissue. CDR3 nucleotides: TGTGCCAGCTACTCTGCCGGTGGAACGAAGTACTTC. It translates to CASYSAGGTKYF. Supplemented by reference TRBV5-5 and TRBJ2-4, the full variable domain reads DAGVTQSPTHLIKTRGQQVTLRCSPISGHKSVSWYQQVLGQGPQFIFQYYEKEERGRGNFPDRFSARQFPNYSSELNVNALLLGDSALYLCASYSAGGTKYFGAGTRLSVL.